Listed here are 11 T cell receptor beta chains from one sample, sequenced in a study of cytotoxic CD8 clonotypes in ibrutinib-treated CLL. Sequencing was performed with immunoSEQ multiplex PCR; in TCRdb, only in-frame clones are kept and a portion is missing. The sample carries around 250,000 clones, less than 75% recorded once. Here the sequenced sample was PBMCs, taken after 24 months of ibrutinib treatment. The receptors were sampled from a human donor with chronic lymphocytic leukemia.

The chain combines TRBV6-5 with TRBJ2-3; D is unresolved. V lost 4 bases to trimming and J lost 5 bases, with 13 bases between them. The CDR3 is 14 residues long. Per the germline V gene, CDR1 is MNHEY and CDR2 is SVGAGI. CDR3 sequence reads: CASSWSPGRDTQYF. The CDR3 DNA is TGTGCCAGCAGTTGGAGTCCGGGTCGAGATACGCAGTATTTT.

This chain links TRBV18 with TRBJ1-2; TRBD1 agrees at 8 bases. The CDR3 contains 15 residues. V lost 2 bases, J lost 3 bases, and 5 bases stayed unmatched. Germline CDR1 and CDR2: KGHSH and LQKENI. As DNA, the CDR3 is TGTGCCAGCTCACCAGGGGGACAGGAGCACTATGGCTACACCTTC. Translation gives CASSPGGQEHYGYTF.

This chain connects TRBV9 to TRBJ2-3, with D possibly being TRBD1 (5 bases). The germline gives CDR1 SGDLS, CDR2 YYNGEE. The V and J ends lost 0 bases and 2 bases respectively, with 10 bases between them. The CDR3 is 15 residues long. For the CDR3, the DNA is TGTGCCAGCAGCGTAGTCGACAGTTACACAGATACGCAGTATTTT. Its translation is CASSVVDSYTDTQYF. Full variable domain (remainder filled in from reference TRBV9 and TRBJ2-3): DSGVTQTPKHLITATGQRVTLRCSPRSGDLSVYWYQQSLDQGLQFLIQYYNGEERAKGNILERFSAQQFPDLHSELNLSSLELGDSALYFCASSVVDSYTDTQYFGPGTRLTVL.

The DNA of the CDR3 is TGTGCCAGCAGCGTAGAGGACTACGCTCAGCCCCAGCATTTT. It yields the protein CASSVEDYAQPQHF. The genes are TRBV9 and TRBJ1-5; D unresolved. The CDR3 is made up of 14 amino acids. Germline V gene lookup returns CDR1 SGDLS and CDR2 YYNGEE. The V and J ends lost 0 bases and 6 bases respectively, with 10 bases between them.

This chain connects TRBV19 to TRBJ2-1, with a possible D match to TRBD2 (6 bases). The V end was cut by 5 bases, the J end by 6 bases, with 14 bases between. The length of the CDR3 is 14 residues. Germline V gene data show CDR1 as LNHDA and CDR2 as SQIVND (reference sequence). The CDR3 region has the DNA TGTGCCAGTAGTCCCTTTGGGGGGATCAATGAGCAGTTCTTC. Residues: CASSPFGGINEQFF.

V gene TRBV23-1 combines with J gene TRBJ2-5; TRBD1 matches 9 bases. TRBV23-1 belongs to the ORF category, with a function that is uncertain. V dropped 8 bases and J dropped 6; count of bases not matched to a gene: 16. CDR3 length: 16 amino acids. The CDR3 DNA reads as TGCGCCAGCTTACAATCCCGGGACAGGGTATCGAAGACCCAGTACTTC. Translated: CASLQSRDRVSKTQYF.

The chain is built from TRBV19 and TRBJ2-6, with a possible D match to TRBD2 (6 bases). V lost 3 bases and J 2 bases, leaving 14 bases between the germline ends. Looked up from germline, CDR1 is LNHDA and CDR2 is SQIVND (reference sequence). This CDR3 spans 17 amino acids. The chain's CDR3 is CASSMGTGGTGANVLTF. CDR3 sequence (DNA): TGTGCCAGTAGTATGGGTACTGGAGGGACTGGGGCCAACGTCCTGACTTTC. Drawing the rest from reference TRBV19 and TRBJ2-6, the complete variable domain is DGGITQSPKYLFRKEGQNVTLSCEQNLNHDAMYWYRQDPGQGLRLIYYSQIVNDFQKGDIAEGYSVSREKKESFPLTVTSAQKNPTAFYLCASSMGTGGTGANVLTFGAGSRLTVL.

This clone appeared a few times. The chain is built from TRBV27 and TRBJ2-1; the match to TRBD1 covers 8 bases. The germline CDR1 and CDR2 sequences are MNHEY and SMNVEV (reference sequence). The ends lost 4 bases at V and 3 bases at J; junction bases unmatched: 5. This CDR3 region has 15 residues. CDR3 sequence (DNA): TGTGCCAGCAGTTCGGGACAGGTCTACTACAATGAGCAGTTCTTC. Protein: CASSSGQVYYNEQFF.

The chain couples TRBV25-1 to TRBJ2-5, with D tentatively TRBD2 (7 bases). This CDR3 region has 17 residues. V gave up 5 bases and J gave up 2 bases, with 21 bases separating them. Germline CDR1 is MGHDK and CDR2 is SYGVNS. CDR3: CASSLGGRDIHQETQYF. DNA for the CDR3: TGTGCCAGCAGTCTAGGGGGGAGGGACATCCATCAAGAGACCCAGTACTTC.

The V call is TRBV11-1, the J call TRBJ2-7; 8 bases align to TRBD2. Per germline, CDR1 SGHAT and CDR2 FQDESV (reference sequence). V trimming: 5 bases; J trimming: 3 bases; junction bases outside the gene matches: 6. This CDR3 spans 14 amino acids. The CDR3 reads CASSLAGGNYEQYF. DNA for the CDR3: TGTGCCAGCAGCCTGGCGGGGGGAAACTACGAGCAGTACTTC.

CDR3 loop: CASSLVWGPDTQYF. The CDR3 nucleotides are TGTGCCAGCAGCTTAGTGTGGGGGCCAGATACGCAGTATTTT. V and J are TRBV7-9 and TRBJ2-3, with a tentative D call TRBD1 (6 bases). The CDR3 consists of 14 residues. The V end lost 1 base, the J end lost 4 bases, and 9 bases lay between the germline ends. Germline V gene data show CDR1 as SEHNR and CDR2 as FQNEAQ (reference sequence).